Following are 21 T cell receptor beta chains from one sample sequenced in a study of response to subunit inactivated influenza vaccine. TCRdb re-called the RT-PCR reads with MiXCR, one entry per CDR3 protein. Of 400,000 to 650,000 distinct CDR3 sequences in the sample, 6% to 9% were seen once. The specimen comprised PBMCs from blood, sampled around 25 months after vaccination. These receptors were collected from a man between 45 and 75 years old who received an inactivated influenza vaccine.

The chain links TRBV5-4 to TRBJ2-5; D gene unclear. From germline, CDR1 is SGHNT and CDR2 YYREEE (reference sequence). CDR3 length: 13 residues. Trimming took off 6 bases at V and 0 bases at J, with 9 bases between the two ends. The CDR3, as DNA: TGTGCCAGCAACGAAGCGTACCAAGAGACCCAGTACTTC. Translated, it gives CASNEAYQETQYF.

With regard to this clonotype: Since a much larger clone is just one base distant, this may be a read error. CDR3 sequence: CNARSGTGVVSGANVLTF. The CDR3, as DNA: TGCAATGCTAGATCCGGGACAGGGGTCGTTTCTGGGGCCAACGTCCTGACTTTC. V gene TRBV20-1 combines with J gene TRBJ2-6, with 10 bases that match TRBD1. This CDR3 has 18 amino acids. Germline loops: CDR1 DFQATT, CDR2 SNEGSKA (reference sequence).

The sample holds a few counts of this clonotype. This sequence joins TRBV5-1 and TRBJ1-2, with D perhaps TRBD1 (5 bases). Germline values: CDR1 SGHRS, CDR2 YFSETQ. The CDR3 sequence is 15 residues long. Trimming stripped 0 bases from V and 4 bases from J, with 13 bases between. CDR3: CASSLEGGASYGYTF. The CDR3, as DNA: TGCGCCAGCAGCTTGGAGGGAGGGGCTTCCTATGGCTACACCTTC.

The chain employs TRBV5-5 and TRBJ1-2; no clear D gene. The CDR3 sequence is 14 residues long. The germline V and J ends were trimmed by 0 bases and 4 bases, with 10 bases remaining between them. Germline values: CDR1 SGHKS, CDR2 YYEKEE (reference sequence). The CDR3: CASSLVALSYGYTF. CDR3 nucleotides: TGTGCCAGCAGCTTGGTCGCACTGTCCTATGGCTACACCTTC.

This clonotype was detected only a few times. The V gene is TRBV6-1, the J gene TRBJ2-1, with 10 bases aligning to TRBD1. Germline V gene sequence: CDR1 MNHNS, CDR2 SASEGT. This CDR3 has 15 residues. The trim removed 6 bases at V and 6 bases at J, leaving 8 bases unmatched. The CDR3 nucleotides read TGTGCCAGCAGGCCACCGGGACAGGGGAGCAATGAGCAGTTCTTC. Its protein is CASRPPGQGSNEQFF.

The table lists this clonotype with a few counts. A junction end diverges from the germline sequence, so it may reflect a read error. The CDR3 loop is CASSPSRSSWGTF. The CDR3 DNA is TGTGCCAGCAGCCCCAGTCGGTCCTCTTGGGGGACCTTC. The V and J genes are TRBV5-6 and TRBJ2-5; TRBD1 or TRBD2 may be the D gene (5 bases each). This CDR3 region has 13 residues. CDR1 and CDR2 from the germline V gene are SGHDT and YYEEEE.

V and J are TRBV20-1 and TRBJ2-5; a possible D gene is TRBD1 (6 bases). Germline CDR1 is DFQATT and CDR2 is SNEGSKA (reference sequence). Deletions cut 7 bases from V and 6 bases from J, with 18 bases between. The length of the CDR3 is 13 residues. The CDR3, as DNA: TGCAGTGGGTGGTACAGCAGGGGAAAGACCCAGTACTTC. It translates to CSGWYSRGKTQYF.

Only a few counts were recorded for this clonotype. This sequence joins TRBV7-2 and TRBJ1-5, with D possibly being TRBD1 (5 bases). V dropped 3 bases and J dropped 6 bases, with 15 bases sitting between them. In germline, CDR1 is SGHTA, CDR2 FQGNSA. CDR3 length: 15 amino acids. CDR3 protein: CASSLGSGLGQPQHF. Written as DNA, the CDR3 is TGTGCCAGCAGCTTGGGCTCAGGGTTGGGTCAGCCCCAGCATTTT.

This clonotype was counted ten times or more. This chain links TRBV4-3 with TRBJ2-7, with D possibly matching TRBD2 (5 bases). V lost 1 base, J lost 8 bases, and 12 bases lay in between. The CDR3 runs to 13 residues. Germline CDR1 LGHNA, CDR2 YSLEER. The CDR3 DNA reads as TGCGCCAGCAGCCAAGGAAACGGGGTGAAGCAGTACTTC. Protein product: CASSQGNGVKQYF.

CDR3 sequence (DNA): TGTGCCAGCAGCTCCGGGAGCCCCCAAGAGACCCAGTACTTC. This translates into CASSSGSPQETQYF. This chain joins TRBV6-1 and TRBJ2-5; TRBD2 might be the D (6 bases). In germline, CDR1 is MNHNS, CDR2 SASEGT. The V end lost 6 bases, the J end lost 1 base, and 12 bases lay between the germline ends. This CDR3 contains 14 residues.

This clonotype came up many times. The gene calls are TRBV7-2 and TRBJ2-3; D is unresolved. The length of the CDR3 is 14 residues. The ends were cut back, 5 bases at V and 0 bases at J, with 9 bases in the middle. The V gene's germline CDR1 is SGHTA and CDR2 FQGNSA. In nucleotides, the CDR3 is TGTGCCAGCAGCGTCAGTCCAAGCACAGATACGCAGTATTTT. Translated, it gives CASSVSPSTDTQYF.

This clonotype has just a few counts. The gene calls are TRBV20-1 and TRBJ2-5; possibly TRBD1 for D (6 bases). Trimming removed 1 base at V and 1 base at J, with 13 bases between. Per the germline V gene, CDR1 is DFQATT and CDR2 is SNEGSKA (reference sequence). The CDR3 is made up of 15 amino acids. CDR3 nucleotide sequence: TGCAGTGCTAGAGCCCCTGACAGGTTCCAAGAGACCCAGTACTTC. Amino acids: CSARAPDRFQETQYF.

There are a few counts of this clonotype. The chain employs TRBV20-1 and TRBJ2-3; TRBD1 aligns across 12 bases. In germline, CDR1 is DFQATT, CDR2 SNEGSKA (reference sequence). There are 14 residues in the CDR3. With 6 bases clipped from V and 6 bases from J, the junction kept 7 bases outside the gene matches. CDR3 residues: CSAQPGQGADTQYF. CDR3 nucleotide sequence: TGCAGTGCACAACCGGGACAGGGGGCGGATACGCAGTATTTT.

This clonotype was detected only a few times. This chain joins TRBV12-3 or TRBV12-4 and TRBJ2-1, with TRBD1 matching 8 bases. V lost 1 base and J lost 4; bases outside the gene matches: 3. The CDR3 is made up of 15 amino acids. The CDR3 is CASSLGTGNYNEQFF. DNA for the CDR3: TGTGCCAGCAGTTTAGGGACAGGGAATTACAATGAGCAGTTCTTC.

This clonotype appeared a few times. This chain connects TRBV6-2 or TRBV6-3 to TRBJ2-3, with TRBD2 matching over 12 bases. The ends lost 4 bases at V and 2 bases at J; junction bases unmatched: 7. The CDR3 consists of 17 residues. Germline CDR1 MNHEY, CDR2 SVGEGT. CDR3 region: CASSSRLAGAYTDTQYF. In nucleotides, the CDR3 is TGTGCCAGCAGTTCCCGACTAGCGGGGGCGTACACAGATACGCAGTATTTT.

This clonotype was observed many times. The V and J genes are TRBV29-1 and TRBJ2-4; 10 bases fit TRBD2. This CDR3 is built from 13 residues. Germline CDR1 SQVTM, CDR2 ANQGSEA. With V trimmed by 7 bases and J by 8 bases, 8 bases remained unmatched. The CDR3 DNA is TGCAGCGGATCCGGGACTAGCGTTGACATTCAGTACTTC. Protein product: CSGSGTSVDIQYF.

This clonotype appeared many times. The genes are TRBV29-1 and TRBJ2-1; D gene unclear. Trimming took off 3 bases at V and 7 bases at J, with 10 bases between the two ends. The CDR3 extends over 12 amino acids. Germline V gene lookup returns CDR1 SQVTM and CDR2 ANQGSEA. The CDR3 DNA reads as TGCAGCGTTGAGTCCATGGGGAATGAGCAGTTCTTC. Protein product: CSVESMGNEQFF.

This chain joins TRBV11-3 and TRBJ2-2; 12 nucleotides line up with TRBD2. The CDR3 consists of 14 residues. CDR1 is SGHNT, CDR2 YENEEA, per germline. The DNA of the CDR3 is TGTGCGCGCAGCTTTCGACTAGCGGGGGCCCCGCTGTTTTTT. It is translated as CARSFRLAGAPLFF.

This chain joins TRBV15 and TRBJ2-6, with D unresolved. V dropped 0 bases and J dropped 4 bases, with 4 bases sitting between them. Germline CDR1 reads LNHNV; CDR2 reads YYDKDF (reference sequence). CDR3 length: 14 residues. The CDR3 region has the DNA TGTGCCACCAGCAGAGAATCAGGGGCCAACGTCCTGACTTTC. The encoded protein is CATSRESGANVLTF.

CDR3 region: CASSLWNRGNSPLHF. The CDR3, as DNA: TGTGCCAGCAGTTTATGGAACAGAGGAAATTCACCCCTCCACTTT. The rearrangement links TRBV12-3 or TRBV12-4 to TRBJ1-6; no clear D gene. There are 15 residues in the CDR3. The V and J ends lost 2 bases and 7 bases respectively, with 12 bases between them.

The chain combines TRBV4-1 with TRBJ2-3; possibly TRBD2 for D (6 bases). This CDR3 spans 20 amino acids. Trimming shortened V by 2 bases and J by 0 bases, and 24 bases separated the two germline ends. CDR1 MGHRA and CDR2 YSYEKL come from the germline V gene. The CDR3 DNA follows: TGCGCCAGCAGCCAATTGGGACTCCAAACCCAAAAACCTAGCACAGATACGCAGTATTTT. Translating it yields CASSQLGLQTQKPSTDTQYF.